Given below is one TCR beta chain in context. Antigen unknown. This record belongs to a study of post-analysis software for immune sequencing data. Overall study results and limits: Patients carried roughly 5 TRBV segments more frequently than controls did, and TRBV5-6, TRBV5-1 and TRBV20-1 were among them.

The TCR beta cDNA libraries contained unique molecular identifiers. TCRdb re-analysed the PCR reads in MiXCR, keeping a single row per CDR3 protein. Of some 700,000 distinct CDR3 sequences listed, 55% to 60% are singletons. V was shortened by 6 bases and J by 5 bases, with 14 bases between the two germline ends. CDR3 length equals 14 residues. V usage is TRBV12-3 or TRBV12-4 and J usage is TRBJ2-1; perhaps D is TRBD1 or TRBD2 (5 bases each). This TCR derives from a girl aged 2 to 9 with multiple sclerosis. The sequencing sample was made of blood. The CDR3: CASSTGDLHNEQFF. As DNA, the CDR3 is TGTGCCAGCAGCACCGGGGACCTGCACAATGAGCAGTTCTTC.